This T cell receptor (beta chain) was identified in a study of monozygotic twins with inflammatory bowel disease. Study findings and constraints: The study found lower TCRbeta diversity (inverse Simpson) in IBD patients than in healthy co-twins.

Germline V gives CDR1 SGHTA, CDR2 FQGNSA. The length of the CDR3 is 17 residues. TCRdb reprocessed the 5' RACE reads and stores each CDR3 protein as one record, lacking DNA. Its listing shows about 440,000 distinct CDR3 sequences. In the case of this clonotype: Its specificity is not known.

The TCR sequence derives from a human donor with ulcerative colitis or Crohn's disease, or a healthy co-twin of an affected twin (not recorded which). The chain is built from TRBV7-2 and TRBJ2-5; TCRdb's D call of TRBD1 is untestable without DNA. Input material: blood. The CDR3 protein is CASSSDRGLRGSGDQYF.